This T cell receptor (beta chain) was captured by sequencing in a study of shared clonotypes between healthy human individuals. Turning to the study itself: Three CD4 naive, three CD4 memory, two CD8 naive and one CD8 memory plate were used per donor.

Per germline, CDR1 LNHDA and CDR2 SQIVND (reference sequence). This CDR3 spans 15 amino acids. The ends were cut back, 0 bases at V and 0 bases at J, with 6 bases in the middle. Assay: immunoSEQ multiplex PCR; the TCRdb copy retains only in-frame clones and omits some. This table holds more than 400,000 clones, approximately 95% found once. The specimen was naive CD4+ T cells sorted from blood. Subset: CD45RA+ positively selected. The receptor's source is a woman between 25 and 40 years old in good health. V is TRBV19 and J is TRBJ2-1; D is undetermined. The CDR3 region is CASSIEGNSYNEQFF. In DNA, the CDR3 is TGTGCCAGTAGTATAGAGGGCAACTCCTACAATGAGCAGTTCTTC.